These 28 T cell receptor beta chains were sequenced from one sample in a study of control samples from healthy donors and cancer patients. Using immunoSEQ multiplex PCR, the repertoire was profiled, and TCRdb retains in-frame clones only, with some absent. The data hold about 140,000 clones, with about 85% observed a single time. Specimen: blood. The origin of the receptors is a woman aged 25 to 45 in good health.

The chain uses TRBV28 and TRBJ1-3; D might be TRBD1 (5 bases). The CDR3 loop spans 14 amino acids. Germline-derived CDR1 and CDR2 are MDHEN and SYDVKM. V was trimmed by 6 bases and J by 4 bases, leaving 13 bases between them. The CDR3 loop is CASSQDTRGNTIYF. The CDR3 DNA reads as TGTGCCAGCAGCCAGGACACTAGGGGAAACACCATATATTTT. The whole variable domain, filled in from reference TRBV28 and TRBJ1-3, reads DVKVTQSSRYLVKRTGEKVFLECVQDMDHENMFWYRQDPGLGLRLIYFSYDVKMKEKGDIPEGYSVSREKKERFSLILESASTNQTSMYLCASSQDTRGNTIYFGEGSWLTVV.

The V call is TRBV28, the J call TRBJ2-3; 7 nucleotides line up with TRBD2. The junction had 8 bases not matched to a gene; V was cut back by 5 bases and J by 3 bases. The germline CDR1 and CDR2 sequences are MDHEN and SYDVKM. This CDR3 contains 15 residues. CDR3 in amino acids: CASSLPGRETDTQYF. The DNA of the CDR3 is TGTGCCAGCAGTCTCCCGGGGAGGGAAACAGATACGCAGTATTTT.

J is TRBJ2-4 and V is TRBV6-5, with D possibly being TRBD2 (6 bases). CDR3 length: 14 amino acids. V lost 8 bases and J 2 bases, leaving 13 bases between the germline ends. CDR1 is MNHEY and CDR2 is SVGAGI in the germline V gene. CDR3 sequence: CASSPRGTKNIQYF. The DNA of the CDR3 is TGTGCCAGCTCTCCGCGGGGAACCAAAAACATTCAGTACTTC.

V and J are TRBV25-1 and TRBJ2-1; the D is unclear. Germline V gene data show CDR1 as MGHDK and CDR2 as SYGVNS. The length of the CDR3 is 16 residues. V was pared by 0 bases and J by 2 bases, with 11 bases between. The CDR3 DNA sequence: TGTGCCAGCAGTGAATATACGGCAGAACCCTACAATGAGCAGTTCTTC. Its protein is CASSEYTAEPYNEQFF.

In its sample, this clone was seen a few times. The chain uses TRBV25-1 and TRBJ2-7; 7 nucleotides match TRBD1. CDR1 is MGHDK, CDR2 SYGVNS, per germline. There are 13 residues in the CDR3. V shed 8 bases and J 3 bases; nucleotides not matched to a gene: 7. CDR3 sequence reads: CASARQGIYEQYF. The CDR3 DNA reads TGTGCCAGCGCTCGACAGGGTATCTACGAGCAGTACTTC.

The gene calls are TRBV5-1 and TRBJ2-7; a possible D gene is TRBD2 (6 bases). The CDR3 covers 14 residues. Germline values: CDR1 SGHRS, CDR2 YFSETQ. Trimming shortened V by 2 bases and J by 6 bases, and 15 bases separated the two germline ends. The CDR3 DNA follows: TGCGCCAGCAGCTTTGAGACTAGTAGACGCGAGCAGTACTTC. Its protein is CASSFETSRREQYF.

CDR3 in amino acids: CASSQDRDGNTEAFF. The DNA for the CDR3 is TGCGCCAGCAGCCAAGACCGGGACGGAAACACTGAAGCTTTCTTT. This chain uses TRBV4-1 with TRBJ1-1, with TRBD1 as a possible D gene (5 bases). The CDR3 consists of 15 residues. Trimming pared 0 bases from V and 2 bases from J, leaving 10 bases between. Per germline, CDR1 MGHRA and CDR2 YSYEKL.

The V call is TRBV5-1, the J call TRBJ1-5; 8 nucleotides line up with TRBD1. The junction had 7 bases not matched to a gene; V was cut back by 4 bases and J by 4 bases. Germline CDR1 is SGHRS and CDR2 is YFSETQ. The CDR3 has 15 amino acids. The CDR3 spells CASSEGTGANQPQHF. CDR3 DNA: TGCGCCAGCAGCGAGGGGACAGGCGCTAATCAGCCCCAGCATTTT.

The gene calls are TRBV6-5 and TRBJ2-3; D is undetermined. V was shortened by 2 bases and J by 4 bases, with 7 bases between the two germline ends. This CDR3 has 13 amino acids. The germline CDR1 and CDR2 sequences are MNHEY and SVGAGI. The DNA of the CDR3 is TGTGCCAGCAGTTACGGGTTTGCAGATACGCAGTATTTT. Protein: CASSYGFADTQYF.

The sample holds one count of this clone. This rearrangement joins TRBV6-6 to TRBJ1-4; 7 positions agree with TRBD1. This CDR3 spans 19 amino acids. V trimming: 5 bases; J trimming: 0 bases; junction bases outside the gene matches: 15. CDR1 is MNHNY and CDR2 is SVGAGI in the germline V gene (reference sequence). The CDR3 DNA is TGTGCCAGCAGTCGCCGGGACCCCAGGGGGACATCAACTAATGAAAAACTGTTTTTT. Encoded protein: CASSRRDPRGTSTNEKLFF.

This rearrangement joins TRBV24-1 to TRBJ2-3, with TRBD1 matching 7 bases. Germline V CDR1 and CDR2: KGHDR, SFDVKD. With V trimmed by 6 bases and J by 4 bases, 3 bases remained unmatched. The CDR3 runs to 13 residues. The CDR3 DNA sequence: TGTGCCACCAGTAACAGGGGTGCAGATACGCAGTATTTT. This codes for CATSNRGADTQYF.

This clone ranks as medium-sized. The same CDR3 also results from other DNA sequences found in this sample. V usage is TRBV5-1 and J usage is TRBJ2-3; 7 bases agree with TRBD2. This CDR3 has 15 amino acids. The V gene end was trimmed by 0 bases and the J gene end by 0 bases; junction bases not matched to a gene: 1. The V gene's germline CDR1 is SGHRS and CDR2 YFSETQ. CDR3: CASSLGGRSTDTQYF. CDR3 bases: TGCGCCAGCAGCTTGGGCGGGAGAAGCACAGATACGCAGTATTTT.

This chain connects TRBV5-1 to TRBJ2-6; D is possibly TRBD2 (7 bases). Trimming pared 0 bases from V and 2 bases from J, leaving 9 bases between. In germline, CDR1 is SGHRS, CDR2 YFSETQ. The CDR3 extends over 16 amino acids. CDR3: CASSLEGGPGANVLTF. In nucleotides, the CDR3 is TGCGCCAGCAGCTTGGAGGGGGGGCCTGGGGCCAACGTCCTGACTTTC.

The V and J genes are TRBV3-1 (or the pseudogene TRBV3-2) and TRBJ1-1; D may be TRBD1 (6 bases). The CDR3 is 14 residues long. V lost 4 bases and J 3 bases, leaving 12 bases between the germline ends. Germline CDR1 reads LGHDT; CDR2 reads YNNKEL (reference sequence). The DNA for the CDR3 is TGTGCCAGCAGCCGCAAAGGGGGGGACACTGAAGCTTTCTTT. Translating gives CASSRKGGDTEAFF.

The chain employs TRBV15 and TRBJ1-2, with TRBD1 matching 7 bases. Germline V lookup: CDR1 LNHNV, CDR2 YYDKDF (reference sequence). The CDR3 has 14 residues. Germline trimming cut 4 bases from V and 8 bases from J; bases unmatched to any gene: 10. The CDR3: CATSKGAGMDGYTF. CDR3 nucleotide sequence: TGTGCCACCAGCAAGGGGGCAGGGATGGACGGCTACACCTTC.

The rearrangement uses TRBV5-5 and TRBJ2-5; TRBD2 matches 16 bases. The CDR3 is made up of 18 amino acids. V dropped 2 bases and J dropped 4; count of bases not matched to a gene: 8. The germline V gene has CDR1 SGHKS and CDR2 YYEKEE (reference sequence). The CDR3, as DNA: TGTGCCAGCAGCTTCCTAAGGGGACTAGCGGGAGGGGCAGAGACCCAGTACTTC. This encodes CASSFLRGLAGGAETQYF.

This chain joins TRBV11-2 and TRBJ2-7; 9 bases agree with TRBD1. Trimming cost V 0 bases and J 2 bases; bases outside gene matches: 2. The CDR3 totals 15 residues. The germline V gene encodes CDR1 SGHAT and CDR2 FQNNGV. CDR3 protein: CASSLEGTGTYEQYF. For the CDR3, the DNA is TGTGCCAGCAGCTTAGAAGGGACAGGGACCTACGAGCAGTACTTC.

V usage is TRBV3-1 (or the pseudogene TRBV3-2) and J usage is TRBJ2-7; D is ambiguous. The CDR3 consists of 14 residues. Trimming removed 4 bases from V and 5 bases from J, with 15 bases in between. Germline-derived CDR1 and CDR2 are LGHDT and YNNKEL (reference sequence). The CDR3 DNA sequence: TGTGCCAGCAGCCCCGGTCTCGAGACCCACGAGCAGTACTTC. It codes for CASSPGLETHEQYF.

The genes are TRBV11-2 and TRBJ2-7; TRBD2 matches 12 bases. V was clipped by 0 bases and J by 0 bases; unmatched bases: 12. Germline assignment: CDR1 SGHAT and CDR2 FQNNGV. The CDR3 has 20 amino acids. The chain's CDR3 is CASSLDLRTSGRTSSYEQYF. For the CDR3, the DNA is TGTGCCAGCAGCTTAGATTTAAGAACTAGCGGGAGGACCAGCTCCTACGAGCAGTACTTC.

This rearrangement joins TRBV6-1 to TRBJ1-6; tentatively, D is TRBD1 (5 bases). The CDR3 spans 14 residues. The germline gives CDR1 MNHNS, CDR2 SASEGT. V was clipped by 3 bases and J by 9 bases, with 12 bases between them. The CDR3 here is CASSDDGAGSPLHF. As DNA, the CDR3 is TGTGCCAGCAGTGATGATGGGGCAGGTTCACCCCTCCACTTT.

This clone appeared once. V and J are TRBV19 and TRBJ1-1; no definite D call. Germline V CDR1 and CDR2: LNHDA, SQIVND (reference sequence). V was trimmed by 3 bases and J by 4 bases, leaving 12 bases between them. The CDR3 extends over 14 amino acids. CDR3 nucleotide sequence: TGTGCCAGTAGTATCCCCCCTTCCGGCACTGAAGCTTTCTTT. Residues: CASSIPPSGTEAFF.

V is TRBV28 and J is TRBJ1-2; a possible D gene is TRBD1 (5 bases). Trimming left V 7 bases short and J 4 bases short, with 10 bases between. CDR3 length: 12 amino acids. Germline V lookup: CDR1 MDHEN, CDR2 SYDVKM. The chain's CDR3 is CASKLGPYGYTF. CDR3 sequence (DNA): TGTGCCAGCAAATTGGGGCCCTATGGCTACACCTTC.

The chain recombines TRBV28 with TRBJ2-2; 7 bases agree with TRBD1. In germline, CDR1 is MDHEN, CDR2 SYDVKM. The CDR3 is 14 residues long. Unmatched junction bases numbered 2, after V lost 7 bases and J lost 0 bases. The CDR3 here is CASTTGTNTGELFF. The CDR3 DNA sequence: TGTGCCAGCACGACAGGGACGAACACCGGGGAGCTGTTTTTT.

Note on this clone: The sample carries other DNA sequences with the same CDR3. The chain is built from TRBV6-5 and TRBJ1-4; D is undetermined. V was clipped by 6 bases and J by 0 bases, with 8 bases between them. CDR1 MNHEY and CDR2 SVGAGI come from the germline V gene. CDR3 length: 14 amino acids. The CDR3 DNA reads as TGTGCCAGCAGCTACGGAACAACTAATGAAAAACTGTTTTTT. This sequence encodes CASSYGTTNEKLFF.

This sequence joins TRBV19 and TRBJ2-5; 7 positions match TRBD2. Germline V gene data show CDR1 as LNHDA and CDR2 as SQIVND (reference sequence). Germline trimming cut 1 base from V and 0 bases from J; bases unmatched to any gene: 5. The CDR3 runs 16 residues. The CDR3: CASSIASGSYQETQYF. CDR3 coding DNA: TGTGCCAGTAGTATAGCTAGCGGCTCGTACCAAGAGACCCAGTACTTC. Filled out from reference TRBV19 and TRBJ2-5, the complete variable domain reads DGGITQSPKYLFRKEGQNVTLSCEQNLNHDAMYWYRQDPGQGLRLIYYSQIVNDFQKGDIAEGYSVSREKKESFPLTVTSAQKNPTAFYLCASSIASGSYQETQYFGPGTRLLVL.

The chain employs TRBV12-1 and TRBJ2-5; TRBD2 is taken as the D call from the table, unchecked against the DNA. TRBV12-1 constitutes a pseudogene. The length of the CDR3 is 16 residues. Here the CDR3 reads CASSPRLAGIQETQYF. CDR3 coding DNA: TGTGCCAGCAGCCCCCGACTAGCGGGGATACAAGAGACCCAGTACTTC.

The chain joins TRBV9 to TRBJ1-3; D gene ambiguous. CDR1 is SGDLS and CDR2 is YYNGEE in the germline V gene. CDR3 length equals 15 residues. Trimming cost V 3 bases and J 0 bases, with 10 bases left between them. CDR3 nucleotides: TGTGCCAGCAGCGCCTACTCTTACTCTGGAAACACCATATATTTT. This sequence encodes CASSAYSYSGNTIYF.

V is TRBV6-5 and J is TRBJ2-7; the D call may be TRBD1 or TRBD2 (5 bases each). The germline V gene has CDR1 MNHEY and CDR2 SVGAGI. The CDR3 spans 15 residues. V was cut by 5 bases and J by 5 bases, with 19 bases left in between. The CDR3 nucleotides are TGTGCCAGCAGTCCCCTAGGGGCCAACGGGGACGAGCAGTACTTC. Translating gives CASSPLGANGDEQYF.